What follows are 8 T cell receptor beta chains derived from one specimen sequenced in a study of blood T cells in healthy people across ages. A second PCR, run for about 7 to 12 cycles, used a sample-barcoded 5' primer plus a J-beta primer mix. One entry per CDR3 protein results from TCRdb running MiXCR on the 5' RACE reads. Altogether around 1,000,000 distinct CDR3 sequences are present, under 40% being singletons, with the ten largest covering less than 15%. Sequenced: blood. These receptors all stem from a man aged 18 to 30 in good health.

This clonotype was counted between two and nine times. The V gene is TRBV6-2 or TRBV6-3, the J gene TRBJ1-2; 7 positions agree with TRBD1. J was trimmed by 7 bases and V by 2 bases; bases with no gene match: 7. Germline loops: CDR1 MNHEY, CDR2 SVGEGT. The length of the CDR3 is 14 residues. Written as DNA, the CDR3 is TGTGCCAGCAGTTACCATATCCGGGACAGTGGCTACACCTTC. Protein product: CASSYHIRDSGYTF.

The V gene is TRBV20-1, the J gene TRBJ2-1, with a possible D match to TRBD1 (6 bases). CDR1 is DFQATT, CDR2 SNEGSKA, per germline (reference sequence). This CDR3 comprises 14 residues. V lost 0 bases to trimming and J lost 9 bases, with 15 bases between them. The CDR3 spells CSARDWAGVGEQFF. In nucleotides, the CDR3 is TGCAGTGCTAGAGATTGGGCAGGGGTCGGTGAGCAGTTCTTC.

This clonotype was counted only a few times. This chain connects TRBV20-1 to TRBJ2-3, with 7 bases that match TRBD2. Per germline, CDR1 DFQATT and CDR2 SNEGSKA (reference sequence). The CDR3 loop spans 16 amino acids. The V segment lost 0 bases and the J segment 2 bases; nucleotides outside the gene matches: 8. CDR3 sequence reads: CSARDGVGGVTDTQYF. CDR3 bases: TGCAGTGCTAGAGATGGGGTGGGGGGGGTCACAGATACGCAGTATTTT.

On this clonotype itself: The junction differs from germline at one of its ends, possibly a read error. The chain has TRBV27 and TRBJ1-5, with D possibly being TRBD1 (5 bases). The germline V gene encodes CDR1 MNHEY and CDR2 SMNVEV (reference sequence). The CDR3 has 15 amino acids. The CDR3 here is CASSSSTGTPKPQQF. As DNA, the CDR3 is TGTGCCAGCAGCTCATCCACCGGGACCCCGAAGCCCCAGCAGTTT.

The chain couples TRBV6-1 to TRBJ2-5; no firm D call. The CDR3 loop spans 14 amino acids. Looked up from germline, CDR1 is MNHNS and CDR2 is SASEGT. Trimming took 2 bases from V and 2 from J, leaving 9 bases between them. The CDR3 protein is CASSESVGQETQYF. The CDR3 DNA reads TGTGCCAGCAGTGAATCGGTAGGACAAGAGACCCAGTACTTC.

The chain employs TRBV6-6 and TRBJ2-3; no reliable D call. From germline, CDR1 is MNHNY and CDR2 SVGAGI (reference sequence). The CDR3 extends over 15 amino acids. V was cut by 2 bases and J by 4 bases, with 13 bases left in between. CDR3 residues: CASSYPGVGADTQYF. DNA for the CDR3: TGTGCCAGCAGTTACCCGGGTGTAGGAGCAGATACGCAGTATTTT.

This clonotype has a handful of counts. This rearrangement joins TRBV10-3 to TRBJ2-3; TRBD1 aligns across 8 bases. CDR1 and CDR2 (germline): ENHRY, SYGVKD. This CDR3 comprises 15 residues. Unmatched junction bases numbered 10, after V lost 2 bases and J lost 9 bases. CDR3 protein: CAISEPDRGFGTQYF. The CDR3 DNA reads as TGTGCCATCAGTGAGCCCGACAGGGGTTTTGGAACGCAGTATTTT.

The sample holds a few counts of this clonotype. The CDR3 loop is CSAETGTSNEQFF. Written as DNA, the CDR3 is TGCAGTGCCGAAACCGGGACTAGCAATGAGCAGTTCTTC. J is TRBJ2-1 and V is TRBV20-1; 8 bases match TRBD2. The V and J ends lost 6 bases and 6 bases, in that order; junction bases with no gene match: 7. Looked up from germline, CDR1 is DFQATT and CDR2 is SNEGSKA (reference sequence). This CDR3 spans 13 amino acids.